Here is one T cell receptor beta chain with its context. The target antigen is unknown. These data come from a study of cytomegalovirus exposure and HLA in healthy donors. Overall study findings and caveats: In a later analysis, TCR association rates varied by HLA locus: DRB1 most, HLA-C fewest.

PCR amplification relied on 60 Vbeta primers (plus 13 Jbeta primers). This table comes from immunoSEQ multiplex PCR, and its TCRdb copy is limited to in-frame clones, with some not included. The sample has over 110,000 clones, 82% seen once; the top ten hold approximately 2.3%. Germline CDR1 reads MGHRA; CDR2 reads YSYEKL. With V trimmed by 1 base and J by 8 bases, 10 bases remained unmatched. The CDR3 has 15 residues. J is TRBJ1-1 and V is TRBV4-1; 7 bases fit TRBD1. The clonotype was recovered from a male donor in good health and CMV-seronegative. Sequencing was done on a sample of PBMCs. The CDR3 nucleotides are TGCGCCAGCAGCCAAGCCGGGACAGCCCTCAAGGAAGCTTTCTTT. Translation: CASSQAGTALKEAFF.